This T cell receptor beta chain was sequenced in a study of blood T cell repertoires in COVID-19. Turning to the study itself: Samples of COVID-19 (acute and convalescent) were obtained from the United States, Italy and Spain. The cDNA or gDNA used as material had been derived from T cells, B-cell-depleted T cells, or PBMCs.

Original handling: Counts of nucleated cells, estimated from reference gene primer amplification, were obtained. The repertoire was sequenced with immunoSEQ multiplex PCR; TCRdb's copy has only in-frame clones and lacks some. From that table come the V and J calls and clone size; the DNA was used to work out D and trimming. In the table there are 200,000 to 250,000 clones, approximately 81% of which are singletons. Germline V gives CDR1 MNHEY, CDR2 SMNVEV (reference sequence). V trimming: 3 bases; J trimming: 5 bases; junction bases outside the gene matches: 8. The CDR3 is 15 amino acids. Sequencing was done on a sample of peripheral blood. V and J are TRBV27 and TRBJ2-5; 8 nucleotides line up with TRBD1. The TCR originated in a woman of 80 years or more with active or convalescent COVID-19. CDR3 sequence: CASSLTGAAEETQYF. The CDR3 DNA reads as TGTGCCAGCAGTTTGACAGGGGCTGCGGAGGAGACCCAGTACTTC.